These 25 T cell receptor beta chains originate from one sample sequenced in a study of blood T cells in healthy people across ages. A sample-barcoded 5' primer and a J-beta primer mix were used in a second PCR of roughly 7 to 12 cycles. A single record per CDR3 protein comes from TCRdb applying MiXCR to the 5' RACE reads. Among 550,000 to 700,000 distinct CDR3 sequences listed, 27% were seen once. The sample taken for sequencing was blood. The receptors derive from an older woman in good health.

As regards this clonotype: At one boundary the junction diverges from the germline segment, which might be a read error. This rearrangement joins TRBV29-1 to TRBJ2-7, with unresolved D. This CDR3 comprises 12 residues. Germline V gene lookup returns CDR1 SQVTM and CDR2 ANQGSEA. CDR3 coding DNA: TGCAACGTTGGCGTCACGTGGGGCGAGCAGTACTTC. The encoded protein is CNVGVTWGEQYF.

This sequence joins TRBV6-5 and TRBJ2-3, with 12 bases identical to TRBD2. V trimming: 9 bases; J trimming: 4 bases; junction bases outside the gene matches: 14. The CDR3 spans 17 residues. CDR1 and CDR2 from the germline V gene are MNHEY and SVGAGI. This CDR3 reads CARISHASGGVADTQYF. Here the CDR3 DNA reads TGTGCCAGGATATCTCACGCTAGCGGGGGGGTCGCAGATACGCAGTATTTT.

This clonotype was counted ten times or more. This chain links TRBV24-1 with TRBJ1-4; D ambiguous. This CDR3 contains 11 residues. Looked up from germline, CDR1 is KGHDR and CDR2 is SFDVKD. Deletions cut 4 bases from V and 5 bases from J, with 1 base between. In DNA, the CDR3 is TGTGCCACCAGTGAAAATGAAAAACTGTTTTTT. It is translated as CATSENEKLFF.

The chain has TRBV3-1 and TRBJ2-5; D is undetermined. The DNA end favors TRBJ2-1, so the J call may be wrong. The CDR3 has 12 amino acids. Germline V gene lookup returns CDR1 LGHDT and CDR2 YNNKEL (reference sequence). The CDR3 reads CASSYNHNEQFF. The DNA of the CDR3 is TGTGCCAGCAGCTATAACCACAATGAGCAGTTCTTC.

This chain joins TRBV29-1 and TRBJ2-3, with 8 positions matching TRBD1. The CDR3 length is 13 residues. The germline CDR1 and CDR2 sequences are SQVTM and ANQGSEA. V was pared by 5 bases and J by 4 bases, with 5 bases of the junction left unmatched. Here the CDR3 DNA reads TGCAGCGTTTCTGGACAGGGCCCAGATACGCAGTATTTT. It translates to CSVSGQGPDTQYF.

CDR3 sequence reads: CASSYSGPSGVYNEQFF. DNA of the CDR3: TGTGCCAGCAGTTACTCTGGACCGAGCGGGGTTTACAATGAGCAGTTCTTC. This chain uses TRBV6-5 with TRBJ2-1, with 7 bases aligning to TRBD2. The CDR3 extends over 17 amino acids. The junction had 9 bases not matched to a gene; V was cut back by 0 bases and J by 4 bases. The germline V gene has CDR1 MNHEY and CDR2 SVGAGI.

This clonotype came up once. The chain has TRBV5-1 and TRBJ1-2; D might be TRBD1 (5 bases). The CDR3 runs to 13 residues. Germline V gene lookup returns CDR1 SGHRS and CDR2 YFSETQ. The germline V and J ends were trimmed by 2 bases and 8 bases, with 13 bases remaining between them. The DNA for the CDR3 is TGCGCCAGCAGCTTAGGAGGGGAGATCGGCTACACCTTC. Its protein is CASSLGGEIGYTF.

A note on this clonotype: Germline is not matched at one junction end, which may reflect a read error. The genes are TRBV5-1 and TRBJ1-2, with 10 nucleotides matching TRBD1. The germline V gene encodes CDR1 SGHRS and CDR2 YFSETQ. The CDR3 is made up of 15 amino acids. DNA of the CDR3: TGCGCCAGCAGCCCTCGACAGGGGGCGACCTATGGCTACCCCTTC. It codes for CASSPRQGATYGYPF.

This rearrangement joins TRBV5-1 to TRBJ1-2; 7 positions match TRBD1. Germline V gene sequence: CDR1 SGHRS, CDR2 YFSETQ. The CDR3 loop spans 14 amino acids. Trimming took 5 bases from V and 8 from J; bases not matched to a gene: 12. DNA for the CDR3: TGCGCCAGCAGGACCGGGACAGCCTTAGGCGGCTACACCTTC. Its translation: CASRTGTALGGYTF. The whole variable domain, filled in from reference TRBV5-1 and TRBJ1-2, reads KAGVTQTPRYLIKTRGQQVTLSCSPISGHRSVSWYQQTPGQGLQFLFEYFSETQRNKGNFPGRFSGRQFSNSRSEMNVSTLELGDSALYLCASRTGTALGGYTFGSGTRLTVV.

As concerns this clonotype: The junction differs from germline at one of its ends, possibly a read error. The chain links TRBV6-1 to TRBJ1-3; D is unclear. Per germline, CDR1 MNHNS and CDR2 SASEGT. This CDR3 has 16 amino acids. The CDR3 spells CASSEDGTASGNTIYF. The CDR3 coding sequence is TGCGCCAGCAGCGAAGACGGAACTGCCTCAGGAAACACCATATATTTT.

This clonotype was observed a few times. The chain employs TRBV12-3 or TRBV12-4 and TRBJ1-2; no clear D gene. The CDR3 totals 11 residues. V was pared by 4 bases and J by 8 bases, with 8 bases between. The chain's CDR3 is CASSSSRGYTF. The CDR3 DNA reads as TGTGCCAGCAGTTCATCGCGCGGCTACACCTTC.

This chain joins TRBV29-1 and TRBJ1-2, with D possibly being TRBD1 (6 bases). Germline CDR1 and CDR2: SQVTM and ANQGSEA. Trimming shortened V by 4 bases and J by 4 bases, and 22 bases separated the two germline ends. The CDR3 extends over 16 amino acids. CDR3: CSVGGDTYRSRYGYTF. DNA of the CDR3: TGCAGCGTTGGTGGGGACACCTATCGATCTCGCTATGGCTACACCTTC. Variable domain in full (rest from reference TRBV29-1 and TRBJ1-2): SAVISQKPSRDICQRGTSLTIQCQVDSQVTMMFWYRQQPGQSLTLIATANQGSEATYESGFVIDKFPISRPNLTFSTLTVSNMSPEDSSIYLCSVGGDTYRSRYGYTFGSGTRLTVV.

A word on this clonotype: At one end, the junction sequence differs from germline, possibly due to a read error. The chain couples TRBV7-8 to TRBJ2-5; D possibly uses TRBD1 or TRBD2 (5 bases each). The J call may be wrong; the DNA end is better matched by TRBJ2-7. The CDR3 has 15 amino acids. Germline V lookup: CDR1 SGHVS, CDR2 FQNEAQ. CDR3 nucleotides: TGTGCCAGCAGCCTAGCCCTTCTGGCAGGGCTCGAGCAGTACTTC. Translation: CASSLALLAGLEQYF.

This clonotype was seen a handful of times. J is TRBJ2-1 and V is TRBV7-2; D remains ambiguous. This CDR3 region has 15 residues. Deletions cut 3 bases from V and 7 bases from J, with 16 bases between. Germline loops: CDR1 SGHTA, CDR2 FQGNSA. The CDR3 region is CASSFSSMERNEQFF. For the CDR3, the DNA is TGTGCCAGCAGCTTTAGTTCTATGGAGCGTAATGAGCAGTTCTTC.

This clonotype showed up just a few times. V and J are TRBV12-3 or TRBV12-4 and TRBJ2-1; 7 bases match TRBD1. This CDR3 is 14 amino acids long. With V trimmed by 5 bases and J by 8 bases, 9 bases remained unmatched. This chain's CDR3 is CASSRSLGQDEQFF. The CDR3 DNA follows: TGTGCCAGCAGTCGAAGCCTCGGACAGGATGAGCAGTTCTTC.

As to this clonotype: This likely comes from a read error, as the CDR3 has no conserved phenylalanine or tryptophan at its end. This chain connects TRBV30 to TRBJ2-3, with TRBD1 matching 7 bases. The CDR3 extends over 12 amino acids. Per the germline V gene, CDR1 is GTSNPN and CDR2 is SVGIG (reference sequence). The V gene end was trimmed by 2 bases and the J gene end by 5 bases; junction bases not matched to a gene: 1. The CDR3 protein is CAWSRDRDTQYS. CDR3 sequence (DNA): TGTGCCTGGAGTAGGGACAGAGATACGCAGTATTCT.

About this clonotype itself: Mismatch with germline at one junction end may stem from a read error. J is TRBJ2-7 and V is TRBV20-1; tentative D call: TRBD1 (6 bases). Per the germline V gene, CDR1 is DFQATT and CDR2 is SNEGSKA (reference sequence). The CDR3 totals 13 residues. In nucleotides, the CDR3 is TGCAGTGCGAGAGACAGGAGCTCCTATAAGCAGTACTTC. Amino acid sequence: CSARDRSSYKQYF.

This clonotype showed up many times. The V gene is TRBV5-1, the J gene TRBJ2-2, with D tentatively TRBD1 or TRBD2 (5 bases each). Germline V gene lookup returns CDR1 SGHRS and CDR2 YFSETQ. The CDR3 has 15 residues. The V end lost 0 bases, the J end lost 8 bases, and 14 bases lay between the germline ends. Written as DNA, the CDR3 is TGCGCCAGCAGCTTGGTACGGGACCGAAGTGGGGAGCTGTTTTTT. Translated, it gives CASSLVRDRSGELFF.

This clonotype was counted only a few times. The CDR3 bases are TGCAGTGCTAGCTTTCGAGCGGGGGGGCCAGATACGCAGTATTTT. Amino acid sequence: CSASFRAGGPDTQYF. This sequence joins TRBV20-1 and TRBJ2-3; 10 nucleotides match TRBD2. The CDR3 covers 15 residues. The V and J ends lost 3 bases and 4 bases, in that order; junction bases with no gene match: 7. From germline, CDR1 is DFQATT and CDR2 SNEGSKA (reference sequence).

The J gene is TRBJ2-5, the V gene TRBV7-6; D unresolved. The CDR3 sequence is 15 residues long. Trimming cost V 5 bases and J 2 bases, with 15 bases left between them. CDR1 SGHVS and CDR2 FNYEAQ come from the germline V gene. The CDR3: CASSPGISEQETQYF. As DNA, the CDR3 is TGTGCCAGCAGCCCCGGTATCAGCGAACAAGAGACCCAGTACTTC.

This clonotype was detected only a few times. The J gene is TRBJ1-1, the V gene TRBV6-5; TRBD1 is a possible D gene (5 bases). The V gene's germline CDR1 is MNHEY and CDR2 SVGAGI. The CDR3 sequence is 16 residues long. Trimming left V 5 bases short and J 4 bases short, with 20 bases between. CDR3 nucleotides: TGTGCCAGCAGTACCTCGGGGCTATCCCGGGGCACTGAAGCTTTCTTT. It is translated as CASSTSGLSRGTEAFF.

CDR3 DNA sequence: TGTGCCAGCAGTGAATATGGGGCCAGACATAGCAATCAGCCCCAGCATTTT. This encodes CASSEYGARHSNQPQHF. The rearrangement uses TRBV27 and TRBJ1-5; D perhaps matches TRBD1 (5 bases). The CDR3 sequence is 17 residues long. The V and J ends lost 5 bases and 0 bases respectively, with 17 bases between them. Germline loops: CDR1 MNHEY, CDR2 SMNVEV (reference sequence).

The rearrangement uses TRBV20-1 and TRBJ2-1; D call uncertain. The CDR3 covers 12 residues. Germline V gene data show CDR1 as DFQATT and CDR2 as SNEGSKA (reference sequence). V was cut by 5 bases and J by 2 bases, with 7 bases left in between. The CDR3 DNA follows: TGCAGTGCTGGTTATCCCTACAATGAGCAGTTCTTC. This sequence encodes CSAGYPYNEQFF.

The rearrangement links TRBV7-7 to TRBJ2-3, with D possibly being TRBD2 (6 bases). The CDR3 spans 15 residues. V was shortened by 5 bases and J by 2 bases, with 14 bases between the two germline ends. Germline V gene lookup returns CDR1 SSHAT and CDR2 FNYEAQ (reference sequence). In DNA, the CDR3 is TGTGCCAGCAGCGCCCTGGGGGGTAACACAGATACGCAGTATTTT. Translated: CASSALGGNTDTQYF.

This clonotype showed up just a few times. This chain uses TRBV5-5 with TRBJ1-2; 9 nucleotides agree with TRBD1. There are 14 residues in the CDR3. Germline V gene data show CDR1 as SGHKS and CDR2 as YYEKEE (reference sequence). V lost 4 bases to trimming and J lost 8 bases; unmatched junction nucleotides: 9. CDR3 nucleotides: TGTGCCAGCAGCCCGGGGGACAGGGAAACGGGCTACACCTTC. It translates to CASSPGDRETGYTF.